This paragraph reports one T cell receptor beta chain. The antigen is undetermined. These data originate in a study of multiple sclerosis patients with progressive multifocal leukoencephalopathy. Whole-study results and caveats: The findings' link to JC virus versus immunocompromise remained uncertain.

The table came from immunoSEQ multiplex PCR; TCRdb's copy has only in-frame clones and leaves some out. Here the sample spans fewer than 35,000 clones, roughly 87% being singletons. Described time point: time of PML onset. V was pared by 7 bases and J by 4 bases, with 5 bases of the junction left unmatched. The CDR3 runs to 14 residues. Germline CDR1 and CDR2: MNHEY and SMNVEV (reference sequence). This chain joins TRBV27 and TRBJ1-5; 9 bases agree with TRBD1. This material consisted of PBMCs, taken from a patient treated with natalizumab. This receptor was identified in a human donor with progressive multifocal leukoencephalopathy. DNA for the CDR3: TGTGCCAGCATTCCGGACAGGGGTAATCAGCCCCAGCATTTT. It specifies CASIPDRGNQPQHF.